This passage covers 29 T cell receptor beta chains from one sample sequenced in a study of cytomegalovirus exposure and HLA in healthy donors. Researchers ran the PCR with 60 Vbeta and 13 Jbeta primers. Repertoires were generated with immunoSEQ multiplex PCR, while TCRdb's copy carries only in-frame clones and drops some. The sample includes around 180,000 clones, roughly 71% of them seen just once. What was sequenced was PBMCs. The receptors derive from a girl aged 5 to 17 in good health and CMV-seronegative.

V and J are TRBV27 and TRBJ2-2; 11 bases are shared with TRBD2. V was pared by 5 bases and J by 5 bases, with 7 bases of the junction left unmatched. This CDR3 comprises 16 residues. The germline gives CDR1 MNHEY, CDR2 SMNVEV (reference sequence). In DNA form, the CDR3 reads TGTGCCAGCAGTGCACTAGCGGGGGCGACTACCGGGGAGCTGTTTTTT. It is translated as CASSALAGATTGELFF.

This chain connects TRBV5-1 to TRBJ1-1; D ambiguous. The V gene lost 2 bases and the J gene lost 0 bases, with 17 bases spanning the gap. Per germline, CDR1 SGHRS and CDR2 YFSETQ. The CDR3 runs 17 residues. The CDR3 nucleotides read TGCGCCAGCAGCTTAACCCGCGGCCTGGAGGTGAACACTGAAGCTTTCTTT. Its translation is CASSLTRGLEVNTEAFF.

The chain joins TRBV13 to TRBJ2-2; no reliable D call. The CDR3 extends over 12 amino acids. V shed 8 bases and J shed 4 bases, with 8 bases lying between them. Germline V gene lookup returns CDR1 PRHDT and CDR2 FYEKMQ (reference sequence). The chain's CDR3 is CASSLPTGELFF. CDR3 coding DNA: TGTGCCAGCTCTCTTCCCACCGGGGAGCTGTTTTTT.

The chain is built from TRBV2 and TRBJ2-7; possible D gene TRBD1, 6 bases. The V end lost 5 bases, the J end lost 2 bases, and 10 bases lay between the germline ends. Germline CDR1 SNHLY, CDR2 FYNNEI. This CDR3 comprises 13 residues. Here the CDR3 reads CASSPTGPYEQYF. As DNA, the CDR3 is TGTGCCAGCAGTCCGACAGGACCCTACGAGCAGTACTTC.

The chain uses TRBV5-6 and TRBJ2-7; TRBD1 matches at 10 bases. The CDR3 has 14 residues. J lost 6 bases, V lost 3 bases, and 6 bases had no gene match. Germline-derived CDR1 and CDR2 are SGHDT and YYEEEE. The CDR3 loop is CASSSTTGGFEQYF. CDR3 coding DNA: TGTGCCAGCAGCTCGACGACAGGGGGCTTCGAGCAGTACTTC. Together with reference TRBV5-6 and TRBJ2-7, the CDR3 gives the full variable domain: DAGVTQSPTHLIKTRGQQVTLRCSPKSGHDTVSWYQQALGQGPQFIFQYYEEEERQRGNFPDRFSGHQFPNYSSELNVNALLLGDSALYLCASSSTTGGFEQYFGPGTRLTVT.

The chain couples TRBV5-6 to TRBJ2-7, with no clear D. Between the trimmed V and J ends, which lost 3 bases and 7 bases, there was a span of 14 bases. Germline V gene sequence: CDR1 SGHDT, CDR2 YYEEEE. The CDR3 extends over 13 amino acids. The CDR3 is CASSSQFRREQYF. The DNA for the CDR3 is TGTGCCAGCAGCTCTCAGTTTAGGCGGGAGCAGTACTTC. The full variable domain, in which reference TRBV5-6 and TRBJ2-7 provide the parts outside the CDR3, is DAGVTQSPTHLIKTRGQQVTLRCSPKSGHDTVSWYQQALGQGPQFIFQYYEEEERQRGNFPDRFSGHQFPNYSSELNVNALLLGDSALYLCASSSQFRREQYFGPGTRLTVT.

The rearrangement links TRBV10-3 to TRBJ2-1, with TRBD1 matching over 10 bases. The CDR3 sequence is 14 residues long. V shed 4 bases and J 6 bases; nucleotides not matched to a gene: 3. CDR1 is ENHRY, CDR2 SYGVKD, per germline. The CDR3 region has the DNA TGTGCCATCAGTGGGGACAGGGGCCCCAATGAGCAGTTCTTC. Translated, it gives CAISGDRGPNEQFF.

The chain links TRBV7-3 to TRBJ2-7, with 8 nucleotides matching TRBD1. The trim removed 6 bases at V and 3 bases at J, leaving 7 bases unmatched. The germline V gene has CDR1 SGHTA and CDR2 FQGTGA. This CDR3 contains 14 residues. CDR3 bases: TGTGCCAGCAGTTGGACAGGGATGGACTACGAGCAGTACTTC. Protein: CASSWTGMDYEQYF. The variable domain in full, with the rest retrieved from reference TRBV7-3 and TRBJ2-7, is GAGVSQTPSNKVTEKGKYVELRCDPISGHTALYWYRQSLGQGPEFLIYFQGTGAADDSGLPNDRFFAVRPEGSVSTLKIQRTERGDSAVYLCASSWTGMDYEQYFGPGTRLTVT.

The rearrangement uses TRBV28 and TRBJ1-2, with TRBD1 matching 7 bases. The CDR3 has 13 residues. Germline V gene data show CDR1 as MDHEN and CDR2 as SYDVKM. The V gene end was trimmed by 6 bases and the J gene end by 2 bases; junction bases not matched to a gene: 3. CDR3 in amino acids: CASRSGQNYGYTF. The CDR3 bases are TGTGCCAGCAGATCGGGACAGAACTATGGCTACACCTTC.

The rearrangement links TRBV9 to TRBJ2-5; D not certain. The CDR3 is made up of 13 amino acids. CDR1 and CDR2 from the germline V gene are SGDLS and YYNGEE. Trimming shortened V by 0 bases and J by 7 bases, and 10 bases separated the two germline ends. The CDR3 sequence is CASSVDSEGTQYF. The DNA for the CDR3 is TGTGCCAGCAGCGTAGACAGTGAAGGGACCCAGTACTTC. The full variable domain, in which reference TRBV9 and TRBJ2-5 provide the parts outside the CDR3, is DSGVTQTPKHLITATGQRVTLRCSPRSGDLSVYWYQQSLDQGLQFLIQYYNGEERAKGNILERFSAQQFPDLHSELNLSSLELGDSALYFCASSVDSEGTQYFGPGTRLLVL.

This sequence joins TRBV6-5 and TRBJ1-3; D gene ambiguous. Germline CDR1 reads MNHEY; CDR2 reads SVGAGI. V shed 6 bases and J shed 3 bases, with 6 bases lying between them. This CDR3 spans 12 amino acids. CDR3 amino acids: CASRRDGNTIYF. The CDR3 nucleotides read TGTGCCAGCAGGAGGGATGGAAACACCATATATTTT.

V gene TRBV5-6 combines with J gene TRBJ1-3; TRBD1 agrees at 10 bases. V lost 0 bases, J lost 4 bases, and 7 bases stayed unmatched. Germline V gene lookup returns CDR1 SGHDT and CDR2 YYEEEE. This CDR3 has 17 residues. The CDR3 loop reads CASSLVRDRGSGNTIYF. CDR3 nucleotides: TGTGCCAGCAGCTTGGTTCGGGACAGGGGATCGGGAAACACCATATATTTT.

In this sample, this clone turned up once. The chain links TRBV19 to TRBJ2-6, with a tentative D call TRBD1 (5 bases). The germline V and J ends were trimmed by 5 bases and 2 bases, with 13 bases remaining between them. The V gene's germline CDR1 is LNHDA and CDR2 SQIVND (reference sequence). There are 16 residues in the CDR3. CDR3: CASSPRPGTGANVLTF. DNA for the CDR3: TGTGCCAGTAGTCCCCGCCCAGGGACTGGGGCCAACGTCCTGACTTTC.

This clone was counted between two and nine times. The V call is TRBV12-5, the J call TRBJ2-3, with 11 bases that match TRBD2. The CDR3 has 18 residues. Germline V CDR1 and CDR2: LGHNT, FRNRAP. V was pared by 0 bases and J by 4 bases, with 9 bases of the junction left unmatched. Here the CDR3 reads CASGLVRLAGGWPDTQYF. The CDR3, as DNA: TGTGCTAGTGGTTTGGTACGGCTAGCGGGGGGCTGGCCAGATACGCAGTATTTT.

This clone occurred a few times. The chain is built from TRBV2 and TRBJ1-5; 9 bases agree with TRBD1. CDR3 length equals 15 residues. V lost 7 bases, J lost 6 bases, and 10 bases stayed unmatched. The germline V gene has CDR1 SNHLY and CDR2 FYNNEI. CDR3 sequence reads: CASTQQGAGGQPQHF. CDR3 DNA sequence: TGTGCCAGCACACAACAGGGGGCGGGCGGTCAGCCCCAGCATTTT. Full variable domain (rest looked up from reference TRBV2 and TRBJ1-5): EPEVTQTPSHQVTQMGQEVILRCVPISNHLYFYWYRQILGQKVEFLVSFYNNEISEKSEIFDDQFSVERPDGSNFTLKIRSTKLEDSAMYFCASTQQGAGGQPQHFGDGTRLSIL.

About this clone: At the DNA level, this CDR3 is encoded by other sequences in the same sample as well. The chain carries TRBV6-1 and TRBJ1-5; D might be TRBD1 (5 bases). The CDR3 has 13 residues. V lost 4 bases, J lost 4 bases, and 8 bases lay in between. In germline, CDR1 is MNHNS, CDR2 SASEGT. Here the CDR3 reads CASSAGGNQPQHF. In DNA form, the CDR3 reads TGTGCCAGCAGTGCGGGGGGGAATCAGCCCCAGCATTTT.

The CDR3 reads CASRETDSNNYGYTF. The CDR3 DNA follows: TGTGCCAGCAGGGAGACAGACTCAAATAACTATGGCTACACCTTC. The rearrangement links TRBV7-9 to TRBJ1-2; D may be TRBD1 (5 bases). Germline values: CDR1 SEHNR, CDR2 FQNEAQ (reference sequence). There are 15 residues in the CDR3. V was cut by 6 bases and J by 1 base, with 15 bases left in between.

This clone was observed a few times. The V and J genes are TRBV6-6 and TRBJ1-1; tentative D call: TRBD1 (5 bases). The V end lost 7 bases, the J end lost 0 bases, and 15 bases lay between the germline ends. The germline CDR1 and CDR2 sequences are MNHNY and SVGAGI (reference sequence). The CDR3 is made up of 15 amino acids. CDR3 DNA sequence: TGTGCCAGCAATCCCCTCAGGGTACTGAACACTGAAGCTTTCTTT. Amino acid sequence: CASNPLRVLNTEAFF.

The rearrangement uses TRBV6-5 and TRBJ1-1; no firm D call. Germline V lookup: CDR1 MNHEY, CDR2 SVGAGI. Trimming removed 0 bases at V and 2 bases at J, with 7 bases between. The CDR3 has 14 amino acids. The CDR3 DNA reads TGTGCCAGCAGTTACTCGGGCAGAAACACTGAAGCTTTCTTT. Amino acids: CASSYSGRNTEAFF.

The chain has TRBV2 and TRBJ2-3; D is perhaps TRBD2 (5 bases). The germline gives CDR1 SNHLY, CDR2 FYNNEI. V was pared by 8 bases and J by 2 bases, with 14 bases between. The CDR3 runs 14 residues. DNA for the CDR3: TGTGCCAGCTGGACTGCAGGAAACACAGATACGCAGTATTTT. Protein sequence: CASWTAGNTDTQYF. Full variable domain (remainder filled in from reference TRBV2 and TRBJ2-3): EPEVTQTPSHQVTQMGQEVILRCVPISNHLYFYWYRQILGQKVEFLVSFYNNEISEKSEIFDDQFSVERPDGSNFTLKIRSTKLEDSAMYFCASWTAGNTDTQYFGPGTRLTVL.

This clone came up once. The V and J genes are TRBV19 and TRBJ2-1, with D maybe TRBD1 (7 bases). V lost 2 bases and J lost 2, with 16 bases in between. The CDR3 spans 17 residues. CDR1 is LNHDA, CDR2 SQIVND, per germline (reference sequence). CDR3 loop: CASSIRRARGTYNEQFF. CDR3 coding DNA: TGTGCCAGTAGTATACGGAGGGCCAGGGGGACCTACAATGAGCAGTTCTTC.

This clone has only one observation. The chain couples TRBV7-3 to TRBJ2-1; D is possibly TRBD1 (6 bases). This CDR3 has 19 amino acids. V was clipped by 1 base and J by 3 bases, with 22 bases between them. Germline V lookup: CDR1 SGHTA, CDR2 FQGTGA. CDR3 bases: TGTGCCAGCAGCTTAAGGGCAGGGGATCCGCCCGGAGGCTACAATGAGCAGTTCTTC. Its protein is CASSLRAGDPPGGYNEQFF.

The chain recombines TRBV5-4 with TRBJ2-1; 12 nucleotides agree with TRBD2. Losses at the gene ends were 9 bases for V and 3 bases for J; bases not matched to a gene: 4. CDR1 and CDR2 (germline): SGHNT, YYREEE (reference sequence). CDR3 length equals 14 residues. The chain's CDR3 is CATLLAGGYNEQFF. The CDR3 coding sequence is TGTGCCACCCTACTAGCGGGGGGCTACAATGAGCAGTTCTTC.

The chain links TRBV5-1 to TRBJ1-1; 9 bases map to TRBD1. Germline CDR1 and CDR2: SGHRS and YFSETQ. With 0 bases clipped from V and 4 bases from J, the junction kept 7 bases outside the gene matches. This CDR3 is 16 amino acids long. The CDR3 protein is CASSLGDRVRGTEAFF. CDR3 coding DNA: TGCGCCAGCAGCTTGGGGGACAGGGTTAGGGGCACTGAAGCTTTCTTT.

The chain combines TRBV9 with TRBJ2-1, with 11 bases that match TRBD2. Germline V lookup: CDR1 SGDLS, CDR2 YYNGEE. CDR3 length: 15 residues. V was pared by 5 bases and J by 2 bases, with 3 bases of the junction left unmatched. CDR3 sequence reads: CASSQTSGAYNEQFF. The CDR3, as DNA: TGTGCCAGCAGTCAGACTAGCGGGGCCTACAATGAGCAGTTCTTC.

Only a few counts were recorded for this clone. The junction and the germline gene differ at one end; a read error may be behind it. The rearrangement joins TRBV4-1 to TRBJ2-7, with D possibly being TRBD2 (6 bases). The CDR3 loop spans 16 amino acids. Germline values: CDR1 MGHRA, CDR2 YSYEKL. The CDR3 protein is CASSPSTGGGSGTTIF. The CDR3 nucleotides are TGCGCCAGCAGCCCATCGACCGGGGGTGGGTCTGGGACCACGATCTTC.

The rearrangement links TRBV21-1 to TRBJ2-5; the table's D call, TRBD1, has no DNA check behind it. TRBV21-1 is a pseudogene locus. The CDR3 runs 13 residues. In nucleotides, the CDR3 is TGTGCCAGCAGCTGTCGTTCAGGGGAGACCCAGTACTTC. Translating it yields CASSCRSGETQYF.

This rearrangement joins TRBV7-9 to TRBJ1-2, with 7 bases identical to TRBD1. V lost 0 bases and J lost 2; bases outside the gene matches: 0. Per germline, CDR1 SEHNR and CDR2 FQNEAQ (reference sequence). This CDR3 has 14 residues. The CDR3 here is CASSLAGQNYGYTF. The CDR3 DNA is TGTGCCAGCAGCTTAGCGGGACAGAACTATGGCTACACCTTC.

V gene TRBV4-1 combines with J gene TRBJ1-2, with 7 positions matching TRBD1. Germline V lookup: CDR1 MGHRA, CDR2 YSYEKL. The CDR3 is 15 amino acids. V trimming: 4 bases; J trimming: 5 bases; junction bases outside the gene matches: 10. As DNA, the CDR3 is TGCGCCAGCAGCCCGGGGACAGATAATGGGTATGGCTACACCTTC. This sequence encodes CASSPGTDNGYGYTF.